This TCR beta chain was sequenced for a study of spatial heterogeneity in lung cancer. The overall study: Fewer alpha-chain than beta-chain sequences were consistently detected. Each unique TCR and UMI combination was seen more than ten times on average in raw reads.

This clonotype was picked up many times. A unique molecular identifier was attached to every TCR cDNA molecule. MiXCR, run by TCRdb on the 5' RACE reads, gives a single entry per CDR3 protein. The sample includes about 75,000 distinct CDR3 sequences, approximately 12% of them seen just once. The ends were cut back, 0 bases at V and 9 bases at J, with 12 bases in the middle. The V gene's germline CDR1 is GTSNPN and CDR2 SVGIG (reference sequence). The CDR3 consists of 13 residues. Time point meaning: sample taken at primary tumor resection. The input material, whole RNA from tumor, nontumor lung or frozen PBMC, was sequenced unsorted. The donors, 70 or so patients with untreated early-stage non-small cell lung cancer, provided the samples.

The input for sequencing was PBMCs, taken at surgery. V and J are TRBV30 and TRBJ2-1, with D possibly being TRBD1 or TRBD2 (5 bases each). The sequence came from a male donor with early-stage non-small cell lung cancer. The chain's CDR3 is CAWSVQGESEQFF. The CDR3 DNA reads TGTGCCTGGAGTGTACAAGGGGAGAGTGAGCAGTTCTTC.